This TCR beta chain was obtained from a study of early T cells in non-severe SARS-CoV-2 infection. Study summary: Sequencing of unsorted whole blood was done on bulk RNA, leaving chains unpaired. Findings and limits, study-wide: Anti-spike CD8 responses were favored by VDJdb matching, which missed private and CD4 specificities.

This CDR3 is built from 12 residues. Germline CDR1 DFQATT, CDR2 SNEGSKA (reference sequence). V lost 0 bases, J lost 2 bases, and 5 bases lay in between. TCRdb re-analysed the 5' RACE reads in MiXCR, keeping a single row per CDR3 protein. The sample contains around 40,000 distinct CDR3 sequences, approximately 6.6% of which appear only once. Points on this clonotype: Its antigen is unidentified.

The TCR was taken from an adult who was a healthcare worker with PCR-confirmed SARS-CoV-2 infection or an uninfected control (not recorded which). Sequenced material: whole blood, taken at baseline. This chain uses TRBV20-1 with TRBJ2-7, with a possible D match to TRBD2 (5 bases). This CDR3 reads CSAREGAYEQYF. CDR3 nucleotide sequence: TGCAGTGCTAGAGAGGGAGCCTACGAGCAGTACTTC.